This T cell receptor beta chain was found in a study of cytomegalovirus exposure and HLA in healthy donors. Study details: The same platform used for the roughly 600 first-cohort repertoires was also used for the 90 to 150 validation repertoires, as a later analysis reported.

The study, taken as a whole, reports: There were three CMV-associated chains whose specificity for CMV antigens was confirmed in vitro. The study put 150 to 200 TCR beta chains on its list as cytomegalovirus-associated.

This CDR3 comprises 15 residues. The germline V gene encodes CDR1 SGHKS and CDR2 YYEKEE (reference sequence). J lost 6 bases, V lost 5 bases, and 10 bases had no gene match. Sequencing was performed with immunoSEQ multiplex PCR; in TCRdb, only in-frame clones are kept and a portion is missing. Among about 200,000 clones listed, 80% to 85% were seen once. This clone came up a few times. What it recognizes is unknown. The clonotype originates from a woman aged 30 to 39 in good health and CMV-seronegative. Material: PBMCs. The chain links TRBV5-5 to TRBJ2-1, with 8 bases fitting TRBD2. CDR3 loop: CASRLLAEISNEQFF. The CDR3 region has the DNA TGTGCCAGCAGACTACTAGCGGAGATTTCCAATGAGCAGTTCTTC.